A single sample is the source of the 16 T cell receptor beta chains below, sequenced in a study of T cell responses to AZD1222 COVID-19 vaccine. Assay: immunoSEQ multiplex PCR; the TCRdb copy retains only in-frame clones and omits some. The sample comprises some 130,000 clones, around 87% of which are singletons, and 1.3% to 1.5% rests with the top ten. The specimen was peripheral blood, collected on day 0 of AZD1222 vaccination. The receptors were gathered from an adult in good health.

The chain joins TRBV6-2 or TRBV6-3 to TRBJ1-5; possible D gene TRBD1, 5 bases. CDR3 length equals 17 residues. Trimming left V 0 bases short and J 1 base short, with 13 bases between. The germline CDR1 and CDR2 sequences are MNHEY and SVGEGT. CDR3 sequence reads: CASSYSYGRESNQPQHF. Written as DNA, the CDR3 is TGTGCCAGCAGTTACTCGTATGGCAGGGAAAGCAATCAGCCCCAGCATTTT.

The CDR3 region is CASSFGGSSYNSPLHF. The DNA of the CDR3 is TGTGCCAGCAGCTTCGGCGGAAGCTCCTATAATTCACCCCTCCACTTT. The V and J genes are TRBV7-6 and TRBJ1-6; D call uncertain. CDR1 and CDR2 from the germline V gene are SGHVS and FNYEAQ. V was shortened by 3 bases and J by 0 bases, with 9 bases between the two germline ends. This CDR3 region has 16 residues.

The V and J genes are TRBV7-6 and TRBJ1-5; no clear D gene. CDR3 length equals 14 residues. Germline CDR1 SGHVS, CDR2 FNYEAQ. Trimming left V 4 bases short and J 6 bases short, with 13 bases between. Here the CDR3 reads CASSSRVGSQPQHF. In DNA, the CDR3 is TGTGCCAGCAGCTCAAGGGTCGGGAGTCAGCCCCAGCATTTT. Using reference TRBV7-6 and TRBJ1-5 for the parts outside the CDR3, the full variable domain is GAGVSQSPRYKVTKRGQDVALRCDPISGHVSLYWYRQALGQGPEFLTYFNYEAQQDKSGLPNDRFSAERPEGSISTLTIQRTEQRDSAMYRCASSSRVGSQPQHFGDGTRLSIL.

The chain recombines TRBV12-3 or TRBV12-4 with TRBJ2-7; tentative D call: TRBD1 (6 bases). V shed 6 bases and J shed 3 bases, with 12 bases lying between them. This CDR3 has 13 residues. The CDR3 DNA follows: TGTGCCAGCAGCCCGGACAGAAACTACGAGCAGTACTTC. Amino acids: CASSPDRNYEQYF.

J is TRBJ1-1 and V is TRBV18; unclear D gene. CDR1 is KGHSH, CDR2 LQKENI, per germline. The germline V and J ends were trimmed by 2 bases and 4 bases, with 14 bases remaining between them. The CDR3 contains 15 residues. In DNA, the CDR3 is TGTGCCAGCTCACCATTTGAGGACCTGGGCACTGAAGCTTTCTTT. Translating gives CASSPFEDLGTEAFF.

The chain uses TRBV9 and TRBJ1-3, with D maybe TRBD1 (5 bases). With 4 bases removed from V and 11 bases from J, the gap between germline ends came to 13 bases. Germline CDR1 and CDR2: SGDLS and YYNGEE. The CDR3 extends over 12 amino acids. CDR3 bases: TGTGCCAGCAGCTCCCCCCGGGGGGCCATATATTTT. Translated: CASSSPRGAIYF.

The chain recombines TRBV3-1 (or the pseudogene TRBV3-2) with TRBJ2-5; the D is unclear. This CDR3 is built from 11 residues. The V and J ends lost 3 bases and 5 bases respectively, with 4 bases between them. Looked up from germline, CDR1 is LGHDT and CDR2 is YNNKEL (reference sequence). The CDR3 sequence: CASSQSETQYF. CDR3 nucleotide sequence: TGTGCCAGCAGCCAGTCGGAGACCCAGTACTTC.

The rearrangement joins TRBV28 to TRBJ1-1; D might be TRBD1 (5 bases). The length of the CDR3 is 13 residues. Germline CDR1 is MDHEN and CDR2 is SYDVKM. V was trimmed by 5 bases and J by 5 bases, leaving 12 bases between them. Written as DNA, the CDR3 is TGTGCCAGCAGTCTCCGCGGGGGGACTGAAGCTTTCTTT. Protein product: CASSLRGGTEAFF.

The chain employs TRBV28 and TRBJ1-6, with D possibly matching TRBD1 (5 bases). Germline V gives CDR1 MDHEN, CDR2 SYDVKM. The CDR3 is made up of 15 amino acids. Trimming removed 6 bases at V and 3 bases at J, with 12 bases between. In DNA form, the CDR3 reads TGTGCCAGCAGGCAGGGAACAAACTATAATTCACCCCTCCACTTT. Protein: CASRQGTNYNSPLHF.

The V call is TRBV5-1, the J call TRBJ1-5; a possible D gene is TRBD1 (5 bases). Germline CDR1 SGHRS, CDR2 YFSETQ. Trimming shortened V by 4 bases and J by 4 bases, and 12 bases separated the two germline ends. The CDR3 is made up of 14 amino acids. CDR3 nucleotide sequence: TGCGCCAGCAGCCCACGCGGGGGTAATCAGCCCCAGCATTTT. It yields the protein CASSPRGGNQPQHF.

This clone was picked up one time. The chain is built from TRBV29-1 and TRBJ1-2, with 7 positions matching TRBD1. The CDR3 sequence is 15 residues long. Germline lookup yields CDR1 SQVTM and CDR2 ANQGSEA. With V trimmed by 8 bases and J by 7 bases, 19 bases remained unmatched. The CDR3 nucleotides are TGCAGCTCTCGAGACTGGGACAGCCTGAGAAGTGGCTACACCTTC. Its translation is CSSRDWDSLRSGYTF.

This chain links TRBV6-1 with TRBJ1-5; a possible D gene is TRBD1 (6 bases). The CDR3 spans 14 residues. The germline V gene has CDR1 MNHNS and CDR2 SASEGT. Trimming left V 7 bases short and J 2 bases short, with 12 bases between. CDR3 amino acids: CASTRKGGNQPQHF. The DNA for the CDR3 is TGTGCCAGCACCAGGAAGGGGGGCAATCAGCCCCAGCATTTT.

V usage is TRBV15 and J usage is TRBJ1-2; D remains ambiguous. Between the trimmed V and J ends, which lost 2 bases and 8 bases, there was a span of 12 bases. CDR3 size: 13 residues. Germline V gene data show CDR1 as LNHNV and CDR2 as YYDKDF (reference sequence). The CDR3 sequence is CATSRSEPGGYTF. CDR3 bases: TGTGCCACCAGCAGATCCGAACCGGGAGGCTACACCTTC.

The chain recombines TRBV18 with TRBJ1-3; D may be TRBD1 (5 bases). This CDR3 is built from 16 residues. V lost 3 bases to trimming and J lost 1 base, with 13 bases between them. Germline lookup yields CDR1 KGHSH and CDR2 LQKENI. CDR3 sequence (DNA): TGTGCCAGCTCACCCCGACAGACCTTATCTGGAAACACCATATATTTT. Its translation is CASSPRQTLSGNTIYF.

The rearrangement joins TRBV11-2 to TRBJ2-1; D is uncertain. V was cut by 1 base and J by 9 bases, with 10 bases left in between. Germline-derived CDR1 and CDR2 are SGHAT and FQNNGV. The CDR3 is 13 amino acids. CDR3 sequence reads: CASSLVMVGEQFF. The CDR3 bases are TGTGCCAGCAGCTTAGTAATGGTGGGTGAGCAGTTCTTC.

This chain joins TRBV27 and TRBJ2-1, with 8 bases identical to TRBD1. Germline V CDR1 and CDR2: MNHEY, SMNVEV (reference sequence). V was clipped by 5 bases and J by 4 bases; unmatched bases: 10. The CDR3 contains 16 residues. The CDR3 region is CASSIPGGLPYNEQFF. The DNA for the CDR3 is TGTGCCAGCAGTATCCCAGGGGGCCTCCCTTACAATGAGCAGTTCTTC.